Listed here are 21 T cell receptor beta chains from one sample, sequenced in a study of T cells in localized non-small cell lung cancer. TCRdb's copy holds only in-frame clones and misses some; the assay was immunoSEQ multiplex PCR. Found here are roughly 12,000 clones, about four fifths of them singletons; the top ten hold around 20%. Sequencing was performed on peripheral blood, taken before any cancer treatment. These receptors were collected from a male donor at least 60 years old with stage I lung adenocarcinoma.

CDR3 amino acids: CASSFGLVAGPKETQYF. CDR3 DNA sequence: TGTGCCAGCAGCTTCGGATTAGTAGCGGGGCCGAAAGAGACCCAGTACTTC. This chain connects TRBV5-4 to TRBJ2-5; 8 bases line up with TRBD2. This CDR3 spans 17 amino acids. The germline CDR1 and CDR2 sequences are SGHNT and YYREEE (reference sequence). With V trimmed by 2 bases and J by 3 bases, 12 bases remained unmatched.

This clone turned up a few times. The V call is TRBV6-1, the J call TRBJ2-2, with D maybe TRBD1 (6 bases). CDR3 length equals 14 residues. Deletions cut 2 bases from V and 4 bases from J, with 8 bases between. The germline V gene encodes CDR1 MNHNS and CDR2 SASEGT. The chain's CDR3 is CASSERGGTGELFF. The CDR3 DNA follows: TGTGCCAGCAGTGAACGAGGGGGCACCGGGGAGCTGTTTTTT.

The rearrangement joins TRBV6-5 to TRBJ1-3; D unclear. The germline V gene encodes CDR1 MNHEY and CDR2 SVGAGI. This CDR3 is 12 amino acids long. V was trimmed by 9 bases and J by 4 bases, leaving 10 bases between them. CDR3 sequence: CASRGSGNTIYF. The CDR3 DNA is TGTGCCAGTCGCGGGTCCGGAAACACCATATATTTT.

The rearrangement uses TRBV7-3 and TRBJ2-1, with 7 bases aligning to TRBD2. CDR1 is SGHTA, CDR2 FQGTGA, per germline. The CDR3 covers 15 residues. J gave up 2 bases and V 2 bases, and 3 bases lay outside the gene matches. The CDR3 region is CASSLEAGAYNEQFF. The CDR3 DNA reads TGTGCCAGCAGCTTAGAGGCGGGGGCCTACAATGAGCAGTTCTTC.

CDR3 in DNA: TGTGCCAGCTTCACTTTCAAGGGTAAACAGCCCCAGCATTTT. It is translated as CASFTFKGKQPQHF. This chain links TRBV28 with TRBJ1-5; no reliable D call. Trimming took off 8 bases at V and 7 bases at J, with 18 bases between the two ends. CDR1 and CDR2 (germline): MDHEN, SYDVKM. The CDR3 extends over 14 amino acids.

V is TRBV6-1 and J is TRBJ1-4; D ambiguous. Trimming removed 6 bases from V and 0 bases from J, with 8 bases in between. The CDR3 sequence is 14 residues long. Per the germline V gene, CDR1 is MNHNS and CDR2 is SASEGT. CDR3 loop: CASSFRATNEKLFF. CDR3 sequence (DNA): TGTGCCAGCAGCTTTAGGGCAACTAATGAAAAACTGTTTTTT.

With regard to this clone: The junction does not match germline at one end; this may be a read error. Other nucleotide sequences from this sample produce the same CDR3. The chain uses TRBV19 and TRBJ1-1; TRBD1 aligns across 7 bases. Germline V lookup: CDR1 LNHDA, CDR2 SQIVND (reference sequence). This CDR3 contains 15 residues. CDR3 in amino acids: CASSIEGTENTEAFF. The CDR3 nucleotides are TGTGCCAGTAGTATAGAGGGGACAGAGAACACTGAAGCCTTCTTT.

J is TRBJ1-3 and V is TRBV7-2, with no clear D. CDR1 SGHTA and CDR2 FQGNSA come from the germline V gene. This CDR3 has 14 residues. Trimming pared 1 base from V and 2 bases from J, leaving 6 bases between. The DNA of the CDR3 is TGTGCCAGCAGCTTAGGAAGGGCTGGAAACACCATATATTTT. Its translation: CASSLGRAGNTIYF.

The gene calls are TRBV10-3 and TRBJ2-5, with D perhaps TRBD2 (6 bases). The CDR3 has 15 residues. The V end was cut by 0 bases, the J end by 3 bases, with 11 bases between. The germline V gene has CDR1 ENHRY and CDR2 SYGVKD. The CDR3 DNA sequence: TGTGCCATCAGTGAGTCGACCCTAGCGAAAGAGACCCAGTACTTC. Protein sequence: CAISESTLAKETQYF.

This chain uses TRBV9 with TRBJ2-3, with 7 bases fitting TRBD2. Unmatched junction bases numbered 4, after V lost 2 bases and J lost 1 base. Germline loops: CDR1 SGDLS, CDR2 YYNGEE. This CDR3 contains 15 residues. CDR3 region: CASSVSGTGTDTQYF. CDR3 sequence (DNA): TGTGCCAGCAGCGTCAGCGGGACGGGCACAGATACGCAGTATTTT.

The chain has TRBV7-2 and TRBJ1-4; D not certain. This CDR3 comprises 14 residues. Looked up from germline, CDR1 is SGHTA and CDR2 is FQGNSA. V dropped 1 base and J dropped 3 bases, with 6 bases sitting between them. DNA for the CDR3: TGTGCCAGCAGCTTAGGGACGGCTAATGAAAAACTGTTTTTT. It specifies CASSLGTANEKLFF.

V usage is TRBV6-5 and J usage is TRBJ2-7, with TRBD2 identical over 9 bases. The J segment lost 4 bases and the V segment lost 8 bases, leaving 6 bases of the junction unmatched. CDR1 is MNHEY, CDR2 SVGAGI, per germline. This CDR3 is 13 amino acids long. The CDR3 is CASARLAAYEQYF. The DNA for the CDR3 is TGTGCCAGCGCACGACTAGCGGCGTACGAGCAGTACTTC.

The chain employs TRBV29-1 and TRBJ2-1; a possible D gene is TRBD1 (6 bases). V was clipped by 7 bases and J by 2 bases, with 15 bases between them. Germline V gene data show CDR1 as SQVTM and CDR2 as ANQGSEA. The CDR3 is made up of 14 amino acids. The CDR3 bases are TGCAGCGACACAGAGAAGGGGGCCTACAATGAGCAGTTCTTC. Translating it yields CSDTEKGAYNEQFF.

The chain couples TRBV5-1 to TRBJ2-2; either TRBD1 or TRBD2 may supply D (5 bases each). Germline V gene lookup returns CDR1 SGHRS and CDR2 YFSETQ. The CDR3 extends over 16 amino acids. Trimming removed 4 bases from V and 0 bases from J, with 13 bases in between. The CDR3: CASSKAGDPNTGELFF. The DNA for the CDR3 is TGCGCCAGCAGCAAGGCTGGGGACCCGAACACCGGGGAGCTGTTTTTT.

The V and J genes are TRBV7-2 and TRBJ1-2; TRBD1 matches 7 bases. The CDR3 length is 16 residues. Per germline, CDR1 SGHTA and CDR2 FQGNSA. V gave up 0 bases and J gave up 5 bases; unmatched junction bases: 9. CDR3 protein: CASSLARGQAAYGYTF. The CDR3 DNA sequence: TGTGCCAGCAGCTTAGCGCGCGGACAGGCGGCATATGGCTACACCTTC.

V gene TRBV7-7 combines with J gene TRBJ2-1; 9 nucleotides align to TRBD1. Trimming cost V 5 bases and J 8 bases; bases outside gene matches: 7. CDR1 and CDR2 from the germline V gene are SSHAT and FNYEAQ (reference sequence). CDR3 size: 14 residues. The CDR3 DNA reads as TGTGCCAGCAGCCCTGACAGGGGGTTGGATGAGCAGTTCTTC. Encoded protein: CASSPDRGLDEQFF.

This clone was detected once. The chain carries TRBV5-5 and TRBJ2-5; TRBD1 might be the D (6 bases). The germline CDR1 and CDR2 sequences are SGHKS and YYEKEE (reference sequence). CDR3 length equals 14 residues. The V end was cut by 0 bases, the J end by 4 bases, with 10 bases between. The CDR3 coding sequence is TGTGCCAGCAGCTTGGCCGGGACACGAGAGACCCAGTACTTC. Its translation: CASSLAGTRETQYF.

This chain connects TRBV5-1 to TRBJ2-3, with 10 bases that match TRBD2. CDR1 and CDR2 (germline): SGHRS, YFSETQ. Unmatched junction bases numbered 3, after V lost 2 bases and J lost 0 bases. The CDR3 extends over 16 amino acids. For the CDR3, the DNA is TGCGCCAGCAGCTTACTAGCGGGATCTAGCACAGATACGCAGTATTTT. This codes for CASSLLAGSSTDTQYF.

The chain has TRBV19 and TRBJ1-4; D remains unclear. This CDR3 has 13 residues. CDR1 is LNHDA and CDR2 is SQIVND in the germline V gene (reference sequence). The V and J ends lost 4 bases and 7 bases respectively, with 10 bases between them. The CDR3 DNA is TGTGCCAGTAGTAGGTCCCCAGGTGAAAAACTGTTTTTT. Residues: CASSRSPGEKLFF.

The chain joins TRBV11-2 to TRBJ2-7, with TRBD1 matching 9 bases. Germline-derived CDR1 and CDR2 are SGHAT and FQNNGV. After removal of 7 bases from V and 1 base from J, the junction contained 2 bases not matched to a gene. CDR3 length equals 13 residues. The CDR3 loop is CASTGTGSYEQYF. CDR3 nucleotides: TGTGCCAGCACCGGGACAGGGTCCTACGAGCAGTACTTC.

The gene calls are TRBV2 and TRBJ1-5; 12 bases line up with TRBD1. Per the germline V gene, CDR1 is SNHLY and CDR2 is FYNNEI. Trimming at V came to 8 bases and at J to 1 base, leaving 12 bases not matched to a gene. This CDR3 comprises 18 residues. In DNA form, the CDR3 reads TGTGCCAGCTCCGTCCCGGGACAGGGGGCATGGAGCAATCAGCCCCAGCATTTT. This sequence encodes CASSVPGQGAWSNQPQHF.